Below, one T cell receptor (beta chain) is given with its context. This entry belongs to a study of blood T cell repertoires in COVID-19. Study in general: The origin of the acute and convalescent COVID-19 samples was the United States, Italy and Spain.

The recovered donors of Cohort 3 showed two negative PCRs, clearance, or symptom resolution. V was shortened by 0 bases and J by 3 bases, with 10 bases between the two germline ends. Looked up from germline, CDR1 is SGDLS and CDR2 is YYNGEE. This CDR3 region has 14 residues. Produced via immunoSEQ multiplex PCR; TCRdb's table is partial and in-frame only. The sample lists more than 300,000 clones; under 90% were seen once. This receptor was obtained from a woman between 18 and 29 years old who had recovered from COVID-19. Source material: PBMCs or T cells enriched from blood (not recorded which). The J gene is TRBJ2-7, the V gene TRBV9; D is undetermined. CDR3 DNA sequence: TGTGCCAGCAGCGTAGGTGGGCAGAACTACGAGCAGTACTTC. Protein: CASSVGGQNYEQYF.